The 20 T cell receptor beta chains in this list originate from one sample, sequenced in a study of OX40 agonist ivuxolimab in advanced cancers. The method was immunoSEQ multiplex PCR; TCRdb's version includes in-frame clones alone and lacks a portion of them. Of 40,000 to 45,000 clones detected, roughly 90% appear once; the ten largest clones hold approximately 13%. Material: CD4+ or CD8+ T cells sorted from blood, obtained in a trial of the OX40 agonist ivuxolimab. The receptors were gathered from an adult with an advanced solid tumor such as melanoma, head and neck, liver or kidney cancer.

The chain has TRBV11-2 and TRBJ2-5, with 8 positions matching TRBD1. The germline V gene has CDR1 SGHAT and CDR2 FQNNGV. Trimming removed 5 bases from V and 5 bases from J; junction bases left unmatched: 10. The CDR3 has 15 amino acids. CDR3 nucleotide sequence: TGTGCCAGCAGCACCCACCCTCAGGGGGCGGAGACCCAGTACTTC. This translates into CASSTHPQGAETQYF.

This clone appeared once. This rearrangement joins TRBV7-2 to TRBJ1-5; D not certain. Germline V gene data show CDR1 as SGHTA and CDR2 as FQGNSA. Trimming removed 1 base at V and 2 bases at J, with 12 bases between. The CDR3 is 16 residues long. This chain's CDR3 is CASSLDSTWGNQPQHF. The CDR3, as DNA: TGTGCCAGCAGCTTAGACAGTACGTGGGGCAATCAGCCCCAGCATTTT.

The V gene is TRBV5-1, the J gene TRBJ1-4; D gene ambiguous. V was cut by 4 bases and J by 3 bases, with 16 bases left in between. There are 16 residues in the CDR3. Per the germline V gene, CDR1 is SGHRS and CDR2 is YFSETQ. Here the CDR3 DNA reads TGCGCCAGCAGCCTGTCACCCAGCCCTTCTAATGAAAAACTGTTTTTT. Amino acid sequence: CASSLSPSPSNEKLFF.

The chain combines TRBV7-9 with TRBJ1-5; D call uncertain. Looked up from germline, CDR1 is SEHNR and CDR2 is FQNEAQ (reference sequence). The length of the CDR3 is 17 residues. Between the trimmed V and J ends, which lost 5 bases and 0 bases, there was a span of 17 bases. CDR3 region: CASSRTDGGFSNQPQHF. CDR3 coding DNA: TGTGCCAGCAGCAGGACGGACGGAGGTTTTAGCAATCAGCCCCAGCATTTT. The complete variable domain, with remaining parts taken from reference TRBV7-9 and TRBJ1-5, reads DTGVSQNPRHKITKRGQNVTFRCDPISEHNRLYWYRQTLGQGPEFLTYFQNEAQLEKSRLLSDRFSAERPKGSFSTLEIQRTEQGDSAMYLCASSRTDGGFSNQPQHFGDGTRLSIL.

The rearrangement uses TRBV6-6 and TRBJ1-2; possibly TRBD1 for D (5 bases). Germline-derived CDR1 and CDR2 are MNHNY and SVGAGI (reference sequence). Trimming took off 2 bases at V and 7 bases at J, with 5 bases between the two ends. The CDR3 sequence is 11 residues long. The DNA for the CDR3 is TGTGCCAGCAGTTACCAGGGTGGCTACACCTTC. Encoded protein: CASSYQGGYTF.

The CDR3 is CASSPAGTILNEQFF. The CDR3 DNA sequence: TGTGCCAGCAGCCCTGCCGGGACTATCTTGAATGAGCAGTTCTTC. The J gene is TRBJ2-1, the V gene TRBV4-2; 7 bases are a match to TRBD2. This CDR3 contains 15 residues. V was pared by 4 bases and J by 7 bases, with 10 bases of the junction left unmatched. The V gene's germline CDR1 is LGHNA and CDR2 YNFKEQ.

In this sample, this clone turned up once. J is TRBJ1-1 and V is TRBV14; 11 bases match TRBD1. Unmatched junction bases numbered 6, after V lost 5 bases and J lost 10 bases. The CDR3 totals 13 residues. Germline loops: CDR1 SGHDN, CDR2 FVKESK. The CDR3 loop is CASSFGQGATAFF. CDR3 coding DNA: TGTGCCAGCAGCTTCGGACAGGGGGCCACAGCTTTCTTT.

The chain has TRBV2 and TRBJ1-3; no clear D gene. Germline lookup yields CDR1 SNHLY and CDR2 FYNNEI. Trimming took off 5 bases at V and 3 bases at J, with 11 bases between the two ends. This CDR3 has 14 residues. CDR3 bases: TGTGCCAGCAGTATGGAGGCGGATGGAAACACCATATATTTT. It specifies CASSMEADGNTIYF.

The genes are TRBV6-5 and TRBJ1-4; D not certain. From germline, CDR1 is MNHEY and CDR2 SVGAGI. The CDR3 runs 14 residues. The V end was cut by 3 bases, the J end by 3 bases, with 8 bases between. The CDR3 region has the DNA TGTGCCAGCAGTTATCAGGAACCTAATGAAAAACTGTTTTTT. Amino acids: CASSYQEPNEKLFF.

V is TRBV7-6 and J is TRBJ1-3, with D possibly matching TRBD1 (5 bases). V was cut by 1 base and J by 0 bases, with 10 bases left in between. CDR3 length equals 16 residues. The V gene's germline CDR1 is SGHVS and CDR2 FNYEAQ. CDR3 protein: CASSLGGGTSGNTIYF. The CDR3 DNA reads TGTGCCAGCAGCTTAGGTGGAGGGACCTCTGGAAACACCATATATTTT.

The rearrangement joins TRBV7-9 to TRBJ2-1, with TRBD2 matching 13 bases. This CDR3 is 19 amino acids long. The germline gives CDR1 SEHNR, CDR2 FQNEAQ (reference sequence). Unmatched junction bases numbered 14, after V lost 1 base and J lost 8 bases. This CDR3 reads CASSLDRRTSGSFKDEQFF. The CDR3 DNA is TGTGCCAGCAGCTTAGACCGGAGGACTAGCGGGAGTTTTAAGGATGAGCAGTTCTTC.

This clone was counted once. The rearrangement uses TRBV27 and TRBJ2-7, with 9 bases that match TRBD2. This CDR3 contains 17 residues. Germline CDR1 and CDR2: MNHEY and SMNVEV (reference sequence). J gave up 2 bases and V 7 bases, and 15 bases lay outside the gene matches. DNA for the CDR3: TGTGCCAGCACCCCCCTGGGGCTAGCGGGAAATACCTACGAGCAGTACTTC. This sequence encodes CASTPLGLAGNTYEQYF.

The gene calls are TRBV15 and TRBJ2-1; D call uncertain. This CDR3 has 13 residues. V was clipped by 0 bases and J by 10 bases, with 10 bases between them. Per the germline V gene, CDR1 is LNHNV and CDR2 is YYDKDF (reference sequence). The CDR3 spells CATSRDRAGEQFF. The CDR3 DNA is TGTGCCACCAGCAGAGACCGCGCAGGCGAGCAGTTCTTC.

For the CDR3, the DNA is TGTGCCAGCACCCTGGGGCAGTATGGCTACACCTTC. Protein sequence: CASTLGQYGYTF. The chain is built from TRBV6-6 and TRBJ1-2; possible D gene TRBD1, 5 bases. Germline CDR1 reads MNHNY; CDR2 reads SVGAGI (reference sequence). The CDR3 has 12 amino acids. Between the trimmed V and J ends, which lost 7 bases and 5 bases, there was a span of 11 bases.

This sequence joins TRBV6-6 and TRBJ1-1; unclear D gene. V was pared by 6 bases and J by 3 bases, with 5 bases between. Germline V gene lookup returns CDR1 MNHNY and CDR2 SVGAGI (reference sequence). The CDR3 totals 11 residues. CDR3 nucleotides: TGTGCCAGCAGGTCATACACTGAAGCTTTCTTT. Protein sequence: CASRSYTEAFF.

The chain employs TRBV25-1 and TRBJ1-2; D call uncertain. The V end was cut by 2 bases, the J end by 4 bases, with 14 bases between. Germline V gene lookup returns CDR1 MGHDK and CDR2 SYGVNS. The CDR3 covers 15 residues. CDR3 nucleotide sequence: TGTGCCAGCAGTGAAGATGGCAGGATCAGCTATGGCTACACCTTC. Translation: CASSEDGRISYGYTF.

Note on this clone: Other DNA sequences of this sample code for an identical CDR3. The chain combines TRBV28 with TRBJ2-3; D call uncertain. V lost 5 bases, J lost 0 bases, and 6 bases lay in between. The CDR3 is made up of 13 amino acids. Germline assignment: CDR1 MDHEN and CDR2 SYDVKM. The CDR3 region is CASSPPSTDTQYF. The CDR3 DNA is TGTGCCAGCAGTCCCCCGAGCACAGATACGCAGTATTTT.

The chain joins TRBV19 to TRBJ1-2; a weak D match, TRBD1 (5 bases). CDR1 and CDR2 from the germline V gene are LNHDA and SQIVND (reference sequence). The CDR3 is 13 residues long. V lost 11 bases to trimming and J lost 4 bases, with 17 bases between them. CDR3 bases: TGTGCCGTCAGGGACTCGATCTCCTATGGCTACACCTTC. It codes for CAVRDSISYGYTF.

The rearrangement links TRBV5-6 to TRBJ2-5; unclear D gene. The CDR3 runs 15 residues. Looked up from germline, CDR1 is SGHDT and CDR2 is YYEEEE. With 5 bases removed from V and 1 base from J, the gap between germline ends came to 15 bases. In nucleotides, the CDR3 is TGTGCCAGCAGTTTCGGGTTAACGGCCCAAGAGACCCAGTACTTC. Protein sequence: CASSFGLTAQETQYF. Based on the CDR3 plus reference TRBV5-6 and TRBJ2-5, the full variable domain is DAGVTQSPTHLIKTRGQQVTLRCSPKSGHDTVSWYQQALGQGPQFIFQYYEEEERQRGNFPDRFSGHQFPNYSSELNVNALLLGDSALYLCASSFGLTAQETQYFGPGTRLLVL.

The CDR3 DNA reads as TGTGCCAGCAGTTTAAGACAGGGGGCGCGGAGGAGTGACTATGGCTACACCTTC. It specifies CASSLRQGARRSDYGYTF. The genes are TRBV28 and TRBJ1-2, with 10 positions matching TRBD1. From germline, CDR1 is MDHEN and CDR2 SYDVKM. The V and J ends lost 2 bases and 3 bases, in that order; junction bases with no gene match: 12. The CDR3 runs to 18 residues.